A single T cell receptor beta chain is shown here with its context. This specimen belongs to a study of shared T cell receptors in the human thymus. The protocol was immunoSEQ multiplex PCR, while the TCRdb copy is restricted to in-frame clones and leaves out a portion. The data hold 500,000 to 850,000 clones, with around 87% observed a single time. In germline, CDR1 is MNHEY, CDR2 SVGAGI. This CDR3 spans 11 amino acids. With 4 bases removed from V and 6 bases from J, the gap between germline ends came to 4 bases. The data also belong to a second study, concerning human thymus T cells. This second report adds: The people who donated were healthy Finnish babies having corrective surgery for congenital heart defects. Corrective heart surgery yielded resections, and these provided the thymus tissue. It looked as if thymic and blood repertoires used V and J genes in a biased way. Related research described thymic repertoires that were highly overlapping among unrelated individuals.

The chain combines TRBV6-5 with TRBJ2-1; D is undetermined. The clonotype comes from a boy younger than two with a congenital heart defect. Material: thymocytes. CDR3 nucleotides: TGTGCCAGCAGTTCCCTCAATGAGCAGTTCTTC. As protein: CASSSLNEQFF.